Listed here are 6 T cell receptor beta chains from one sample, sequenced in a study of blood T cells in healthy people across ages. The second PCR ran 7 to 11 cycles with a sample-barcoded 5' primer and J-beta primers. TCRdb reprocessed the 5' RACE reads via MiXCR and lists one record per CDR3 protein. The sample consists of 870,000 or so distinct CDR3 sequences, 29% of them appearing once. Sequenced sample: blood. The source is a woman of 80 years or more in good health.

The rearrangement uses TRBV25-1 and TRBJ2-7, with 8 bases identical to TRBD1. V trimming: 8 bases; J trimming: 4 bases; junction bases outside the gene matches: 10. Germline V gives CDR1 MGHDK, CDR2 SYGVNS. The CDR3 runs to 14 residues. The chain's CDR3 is CASLGQGARYEQYF. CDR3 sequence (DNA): TGTGCCAGCCTCGGACAGGGCGCTAGGTACGAGCAGTACTTC.

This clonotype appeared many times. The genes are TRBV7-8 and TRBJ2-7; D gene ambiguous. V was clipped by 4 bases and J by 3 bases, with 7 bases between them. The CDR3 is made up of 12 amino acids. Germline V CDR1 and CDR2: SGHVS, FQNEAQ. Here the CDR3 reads CASSSRIYEQYF. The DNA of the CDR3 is TGTGCCAGCAGCTCCCGGATCTACGAGCAGTACTTC.

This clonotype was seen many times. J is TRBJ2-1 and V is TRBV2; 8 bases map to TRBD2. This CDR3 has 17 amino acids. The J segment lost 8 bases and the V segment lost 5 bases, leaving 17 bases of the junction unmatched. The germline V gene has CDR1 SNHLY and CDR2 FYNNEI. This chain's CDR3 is CASSILRGGGAGDEQFF. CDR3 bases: TGTGCCAGCAGTATTCTTCGGGGGGGCGGCGCGGGGGATGAGCAGTTCTTC.

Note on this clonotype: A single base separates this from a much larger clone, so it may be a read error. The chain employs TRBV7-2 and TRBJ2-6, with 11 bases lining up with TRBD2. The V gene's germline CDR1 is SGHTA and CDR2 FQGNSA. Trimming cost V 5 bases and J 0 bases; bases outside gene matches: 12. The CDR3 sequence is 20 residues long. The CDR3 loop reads CASSTRTSGWRSSGANVLTF. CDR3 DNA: TGTGCCAGCAGCACCCGGACTAGCGGGTGGAGAAGCTCTGGGGCCAACGTCCTGACTTTC.

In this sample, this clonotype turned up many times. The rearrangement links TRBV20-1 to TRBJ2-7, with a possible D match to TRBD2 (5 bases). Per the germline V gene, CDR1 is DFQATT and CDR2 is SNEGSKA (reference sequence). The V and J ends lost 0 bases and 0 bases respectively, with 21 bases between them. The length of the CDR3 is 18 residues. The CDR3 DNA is TGCAGTGCTAGAGATCTATTAGCGTCGGCTAGATCCTCCTACGAGCAGTACTTC. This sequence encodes CSARDLLASARSSYEQYF.

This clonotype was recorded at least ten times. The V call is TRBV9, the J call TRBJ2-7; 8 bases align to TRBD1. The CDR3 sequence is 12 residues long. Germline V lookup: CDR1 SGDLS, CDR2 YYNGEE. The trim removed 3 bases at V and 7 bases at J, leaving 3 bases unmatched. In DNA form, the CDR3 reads TGTGCCAGCAGCGGCAGGGGGCTGGAGCAGTACTTC. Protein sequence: CASSGRGLEQYF.